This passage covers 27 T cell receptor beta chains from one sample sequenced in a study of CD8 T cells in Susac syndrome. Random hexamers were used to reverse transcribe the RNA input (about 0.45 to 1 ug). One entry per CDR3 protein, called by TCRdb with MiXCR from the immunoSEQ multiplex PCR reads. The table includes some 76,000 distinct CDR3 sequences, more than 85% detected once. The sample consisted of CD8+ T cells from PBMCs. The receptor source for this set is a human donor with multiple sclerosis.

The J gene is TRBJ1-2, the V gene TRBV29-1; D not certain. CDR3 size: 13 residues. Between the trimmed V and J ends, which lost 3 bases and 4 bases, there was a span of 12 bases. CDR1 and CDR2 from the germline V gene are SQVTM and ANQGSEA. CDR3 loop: CSVEKVESYGYTF. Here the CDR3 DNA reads TGCAGCGTTGAGAAGGTTGAGAGCTATGGCTACACCTTC.

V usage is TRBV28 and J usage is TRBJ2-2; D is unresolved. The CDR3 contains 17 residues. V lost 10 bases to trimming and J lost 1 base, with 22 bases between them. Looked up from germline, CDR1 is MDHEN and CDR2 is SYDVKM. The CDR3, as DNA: TGTGCCATCCTCCAGCCCCTGGGCGGAGAGAACACCGGGGAGCTGTTTTTT. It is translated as CAILQPLGGENTGELFF. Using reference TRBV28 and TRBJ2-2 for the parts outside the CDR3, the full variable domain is DVKVTQSSRYLVKRTGEKVFLECVQDMDHENMFWYRQDPGLGLRLIYFSYDVKMKEKGDIPEGYSVSREKKERFSLILESASTNQTSMYLCAILQPLGGENTGELFFGEGSRLTVL.

CDR3 bases: TGTGCCAGCAGTGAAACGGGGGCTGGCAATCAGCCCCAGCATTTT. Residues: CASSETGAGNQPQHF. V usage is TRBV2 and J usage is TRBJ1-5; possibly TRBD1 for D (6 bases). Trimming stripped 2 bases from V and 2 bases from J, with 10 bases between. The length of the CDR3 is 15 residues. Germline V gene data show CDR1 as SNHLY and CDR2 as FYNNEI.

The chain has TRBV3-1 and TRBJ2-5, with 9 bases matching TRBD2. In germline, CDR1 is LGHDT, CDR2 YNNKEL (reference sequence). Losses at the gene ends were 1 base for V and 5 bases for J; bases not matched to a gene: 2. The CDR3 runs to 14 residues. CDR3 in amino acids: CASSQVTSGETQYF. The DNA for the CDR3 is TGTGCCAGCAGCCAAGTAACTAGCGGGGAGACCCAGTACTTC.

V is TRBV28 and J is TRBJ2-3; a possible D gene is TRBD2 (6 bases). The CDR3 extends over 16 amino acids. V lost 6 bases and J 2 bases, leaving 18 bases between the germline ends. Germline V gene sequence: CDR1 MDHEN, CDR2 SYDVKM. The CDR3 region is CASSPWDFDITDTQYF. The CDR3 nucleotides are TGTGCCAGCAGCCCCTGGGACTTTGATATCACAGATACGCAGTATTTT.

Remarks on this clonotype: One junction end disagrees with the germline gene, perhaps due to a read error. As DNA, the CDR3 is TGTGCCAGCGGCTTGCCTGGCGGGCCATTC. It yields the protein CASGLPGGPF. The chain combines TRBV2 with TRBJ1-2; D is unclear. The CDR3 loop spans 10 amino acids. The germline CDR1 and CDR2 sequences are SNHLY and FYNNEI.

The CDR3: CASSLDAYGYTF. In DNA form, the CDR3 reads TGTGCCAGCAGCCTGGATGCTTATGGCTACACCTTC. This chain links TRBV14 with TRBJ1-2; the D is unclear. Germline CDR1 is SGHDN and CDR2 is FVKESK. V was cut by 4 bases and J by 5 bases, with 8 bases left in between. The CDR3 runs 12 residues.

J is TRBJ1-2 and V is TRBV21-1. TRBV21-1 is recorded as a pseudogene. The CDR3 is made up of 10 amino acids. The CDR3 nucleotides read TGTGCCAGCAGGGCTTACGGCTACACCTTC. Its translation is CASRAYGYTF.

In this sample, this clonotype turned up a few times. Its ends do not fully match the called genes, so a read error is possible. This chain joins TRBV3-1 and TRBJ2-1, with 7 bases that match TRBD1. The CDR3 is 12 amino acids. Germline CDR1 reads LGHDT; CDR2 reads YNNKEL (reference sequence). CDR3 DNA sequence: TGTGCCAGCAGCCCGGGGACAGCACTACAAATTTTC. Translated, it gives CASSPGTALQIF.

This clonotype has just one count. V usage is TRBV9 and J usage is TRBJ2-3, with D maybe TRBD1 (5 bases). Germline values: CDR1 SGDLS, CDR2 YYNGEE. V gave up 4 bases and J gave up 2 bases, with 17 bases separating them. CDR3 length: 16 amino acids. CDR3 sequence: CASSLTGLGLTDTQYF. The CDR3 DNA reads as TGTGCCAGCAGCCTCACGGGTCTGGGGCTCACAGATACGCAGTATTTT. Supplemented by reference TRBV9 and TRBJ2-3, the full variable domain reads DSGVTQTPKHLITATGQRVTLRCSPRSGDLSVYWYQQSLDQGLQFLIQYYNGEERAKGNILERFSAQQFPDLHSELNLSSLELGDSALYFCASSLTGLGLTDTQYFGPGTRLTVL.

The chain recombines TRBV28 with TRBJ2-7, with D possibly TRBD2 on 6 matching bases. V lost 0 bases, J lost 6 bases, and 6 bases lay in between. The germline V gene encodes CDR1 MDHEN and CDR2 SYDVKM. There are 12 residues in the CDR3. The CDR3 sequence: CASSLWGGEQYF. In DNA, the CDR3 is TGTGCCAGCAGTTTATGGGGGGGCGAGCAGTACTTC.

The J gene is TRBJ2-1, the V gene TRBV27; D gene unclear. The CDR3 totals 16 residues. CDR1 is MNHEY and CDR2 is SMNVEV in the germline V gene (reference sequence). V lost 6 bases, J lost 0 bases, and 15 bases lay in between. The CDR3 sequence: CASRWAYLSSYNEQFF. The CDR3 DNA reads TGTGCCAGCAGGTGGGCTTATCTAAGCTCCTACAATGAGCAGTTCTTC.

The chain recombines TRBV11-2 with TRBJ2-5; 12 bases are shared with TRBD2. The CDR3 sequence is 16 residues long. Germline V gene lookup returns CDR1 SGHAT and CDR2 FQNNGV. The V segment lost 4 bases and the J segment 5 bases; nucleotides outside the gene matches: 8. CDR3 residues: CASSYWTSGNWETQYF. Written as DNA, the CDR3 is TGTGCCAGCAGCTATTGGACTAGCGGGAATTGGGAGACCCAGTACTTC.

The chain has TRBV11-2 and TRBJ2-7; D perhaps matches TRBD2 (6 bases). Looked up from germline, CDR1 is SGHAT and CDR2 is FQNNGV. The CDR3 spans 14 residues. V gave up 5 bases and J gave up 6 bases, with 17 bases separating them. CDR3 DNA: TGTGCCAGCAGCCCACCCCGGGACTTCCCCGAGCAGTACTTC. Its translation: CASSPPRDFPEQYF.

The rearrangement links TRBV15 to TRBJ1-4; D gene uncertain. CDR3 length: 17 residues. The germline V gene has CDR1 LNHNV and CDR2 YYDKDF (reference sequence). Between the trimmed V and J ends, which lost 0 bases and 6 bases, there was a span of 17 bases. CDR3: CATSRDQGPGPDEKLFF. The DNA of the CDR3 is TGTGCCACCAGCAGAGACCAAGGACCGGGCCCGGATGAAAAACTGTTTTTT.

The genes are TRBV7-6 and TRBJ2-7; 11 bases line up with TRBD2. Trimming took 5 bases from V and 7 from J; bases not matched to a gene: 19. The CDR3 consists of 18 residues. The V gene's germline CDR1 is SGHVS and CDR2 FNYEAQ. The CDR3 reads CASSPGVAGGPSWPEQYF. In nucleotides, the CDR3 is TGTGCCAGCAGCCCCGGGGTAGCGGGAGGGCCTTCTTGGCCGGAGCAGTACTTC. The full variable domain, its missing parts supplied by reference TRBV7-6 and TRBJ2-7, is GAGVSQSPRYKVTKRGQDVALRCDPISGHVSLYWYRQALGQGPEFLTYFNYEAQQDKSGLPNDRFSAERPEGSISTLTIQRTEQRDSAMYRCASSPGVAGGPSWPEQYFGPGTRLTVT.

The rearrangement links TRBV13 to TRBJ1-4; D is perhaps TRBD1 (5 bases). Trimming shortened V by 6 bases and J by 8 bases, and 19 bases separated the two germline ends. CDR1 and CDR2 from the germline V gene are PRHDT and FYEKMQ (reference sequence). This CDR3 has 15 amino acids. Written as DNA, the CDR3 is TGTGCCAGCAGTGACACCCGGGAAGGGGAAGAAAAACTGTTTTTT. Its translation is CASSDTREGEEKLFF.

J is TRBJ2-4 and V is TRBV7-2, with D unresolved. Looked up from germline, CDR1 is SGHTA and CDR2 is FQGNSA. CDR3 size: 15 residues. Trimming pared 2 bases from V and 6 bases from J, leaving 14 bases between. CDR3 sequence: CASSLLGQSGNIQYF. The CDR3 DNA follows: TGTGCCAGCAGCTTACTGGGTCAGTCCGGAAACATTCAGTACTTC.

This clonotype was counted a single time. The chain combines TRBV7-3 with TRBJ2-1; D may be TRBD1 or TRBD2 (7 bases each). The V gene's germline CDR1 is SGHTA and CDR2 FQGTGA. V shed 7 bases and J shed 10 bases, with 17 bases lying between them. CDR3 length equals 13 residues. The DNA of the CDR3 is TGTGCCAGCACCCCAGGGGGGGTCGGAGAGCAGTTCTTC. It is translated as CASTPGGVGEQFF.

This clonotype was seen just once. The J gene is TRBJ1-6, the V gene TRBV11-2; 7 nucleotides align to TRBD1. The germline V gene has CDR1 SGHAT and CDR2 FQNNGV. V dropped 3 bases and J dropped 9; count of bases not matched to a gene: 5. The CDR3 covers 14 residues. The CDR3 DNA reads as TGTGCCAGCAGCTTGAGAGGGGGCGGTTCACCCCTCCACTTT. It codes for CASSLRGGGSPLHF.

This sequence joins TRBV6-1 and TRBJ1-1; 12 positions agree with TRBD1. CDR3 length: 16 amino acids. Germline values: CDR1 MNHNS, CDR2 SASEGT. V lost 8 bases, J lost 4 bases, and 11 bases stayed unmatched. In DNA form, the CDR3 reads TGTGCCAGCCGAACCGGGACAGGGGGCATCTTCACTGAAGCTTTCTTT. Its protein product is CASRTGTGGIFTEAFF.

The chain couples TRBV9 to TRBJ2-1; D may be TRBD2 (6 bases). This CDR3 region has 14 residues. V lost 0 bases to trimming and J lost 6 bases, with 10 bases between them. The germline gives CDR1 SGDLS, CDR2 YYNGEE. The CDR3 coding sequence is TGTGCCAGCAGCGTAGCGGTGACTAGCAATGAGCAGTTCTTC. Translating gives CASSVAVTSNEQFF.

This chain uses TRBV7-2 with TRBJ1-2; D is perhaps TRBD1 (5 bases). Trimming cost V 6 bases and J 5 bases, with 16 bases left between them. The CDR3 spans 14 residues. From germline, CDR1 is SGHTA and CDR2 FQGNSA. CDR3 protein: CASRGGVGLYGYTF. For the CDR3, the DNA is TGTGCCAGCAGGGGGGGAGTGGGCCTTTATGGCTACACCTTC.

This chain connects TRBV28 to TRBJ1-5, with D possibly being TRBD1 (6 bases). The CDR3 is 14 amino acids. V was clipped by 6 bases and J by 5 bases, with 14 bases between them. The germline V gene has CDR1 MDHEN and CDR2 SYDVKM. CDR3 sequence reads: CASSSPQGHQPQHF. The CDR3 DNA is TGTGCCAGCAGCAGCCCACAGGGTCATCAGCCCCAGCATTTT. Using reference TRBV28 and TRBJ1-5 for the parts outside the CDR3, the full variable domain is DVKVTQSSRYLVKRTGEKVFLECVQDMDHENMFWYRQDPGLGLRLIYFSYDVKMKEKGDIPEGYSVSREKKERFSLILESASTNQTSMYLCASSSPQGHQPQHFGDGTRLSIL.

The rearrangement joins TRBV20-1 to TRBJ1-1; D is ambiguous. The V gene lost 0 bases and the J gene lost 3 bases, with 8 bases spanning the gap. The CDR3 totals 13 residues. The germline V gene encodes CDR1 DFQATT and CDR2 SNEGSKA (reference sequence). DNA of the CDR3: TGCAGTGCTAGAGATTGGGGAGACACTGAAGCTTTCTTT. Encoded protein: CSARDWGDTEAFF.

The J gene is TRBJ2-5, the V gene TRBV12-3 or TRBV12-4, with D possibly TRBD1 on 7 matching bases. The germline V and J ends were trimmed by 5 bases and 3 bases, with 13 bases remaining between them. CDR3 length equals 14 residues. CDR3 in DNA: TGTGCCAGCAGTAGAGGGGGGACAGAAGAGACCCAGTACTTC. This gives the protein CASSRGGTEETQYF.

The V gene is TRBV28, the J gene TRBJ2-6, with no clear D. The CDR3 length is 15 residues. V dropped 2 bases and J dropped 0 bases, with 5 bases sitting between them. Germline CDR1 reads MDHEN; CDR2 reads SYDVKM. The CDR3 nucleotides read TGTGCCAGCAGTTTAGACCCCTCTGGGGCCAACGTCCTGACTTTC. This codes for CASSLDPSGANVLTF.